A single sample gave rise to the 32 T cell receptor beta chains below, sequenced in a study of a mutant IDH1 vaccine in newly diagnosed glioma. Profiled with immunoSEQ multiplex PCR; TCRdb holds only in-frame clones, not every one. The table has 56,000 or so clones, approximately 75% seen once. Time point described: week 47, end of study. Mutant IDH1 20-mer peptide, at 300 ug, made up each vaccine dose, with topical imiquimod. Their specific antigens are unknown. Specimen: PBMCs, collected from a glioma patient whose treatment included an IDH1 peptide vaccine. These receptors all stem from a middle-aged man with glioma.

This clone was observed once. V gene TRBV6-5 combines with J gene TRBJ2-7; 10 positions agree with TRBD1. Unmatched junction bases numbered 7, after V lost 8 bases and J lost 6 bases. Germline V gene data show CDR1 as MNHEY and CDR2 as SVGAGI. This CDR3 has 13 residues. CDR3 bases: TGTGCCAGCGGTCGGGACAGGGGATTCGAGCAGTACTTC. It translates to CASGRDRGFEQYF.

The chain uses TRBV15 and TRBJ1-3; the match to TRBD1 covers 8 bases. The CDR3 is made up of 17 amino acids. Losses at the gene ends were 0 bases for V and 3 bases for J; bases not matched to a gene: 7. The germline CDR1 and CDR2 sequences are LNHNV and YYDKDF (reference sequence). The CDR3 DNA reads TGTGCCACCAGCAGAGATCCCCAGGGGGCGAGTGGAAACACCATATATTTT. This gives the protein CATSRDPQGASGNTIYF.

The rearrangement links TRBV28 to TRBJ2-7; D gene ambiguous. Trimming cost V 4 bases and J 4 bases, with 5 bases left between them. Germline V CDR1 and CDR2: MDHEN, SYDVKM. This CDR3 contains 11 residues. The CDR3 DNA sequence: TGTGCCAGCAGTTGGGGTTACGAGCAGTACTTC. This sequence encodes CASSWGYEQYF.

The CDR3 region is CASSQDRGQGTEAFF. Written as DNA, the CDR3 is TGCGCCAGCAGCCAAGATAGAGGTCAGGGGACTGAAGCTTTCTTT. The chain has TRBV4-1 and TRBJ1-1; D is perhaps TRBD1 (6 bases). Per the germline V gene, CDR1 is MGHRA and CDR2 is YSYEKL. The V end was cut by 0 bases, the J end by 5 bases, with 13 bases between. This CDR3 is 15 amino acids long.

The chain is built from TRBV2 and TRBJ2-5, with TRBD1 matching over 7 bases. The CDR3 is 14 residues long. Germline CDR1 is SNHLY and CDR2 is FYNNEI. The junction had 9 bases not matched to a gene; V was cut back by 6 bases and J by 5 bases. DNA of the CDR3: TGTGCCAGCAGCCCCGACAGGGAGTACGAGACCCAGTACTTC. Protein product: CASSPDREYETQYF.

V usage is TRBV10-3 and J usage is TRBJ1-2; D remains ambiguous. This CDR3 spans 12 amino acids. Germline V gene data show CDR1 as ENHRY and CDR2 as SYGVKD. V lost 7 bases and J 6 bases, leaving 12 bases between the germline ends. CDR3 residues: CAINGLSDGYTF. In nucleotides, the CDR3 is TGTGCCATCAACGGGCTGTCGGATGGCTACACCTTC.

V usage is TRBV5-6 and J usage is TRBJ2-2; TRBD2 is a possible D gene (6 bases). Trimming removed 0 bases from V and 5 bases from J, with 8 bases in between. Per the germline V gene, CDR1 is SGHDT and CDR2 is YYEEEE. This CDR3 is 14 amino acids long. The CDR3 spells CASSLGEVTGELFF. Here the CDR3 DNA reads TGTGCCAGCAGCTTGGGGGAGGTAACCGGGGAGCTGTTTTTT.

This clone was detected only once. DNA for the CDR3: TGCGCCAGCAGCCAGGCTCTAGCGGGGGGAGAAGATACGCAGTATTTT. Translated: CASSQALAGGEDTQYF. The V gene is TRBV4-1, the J gene TRBJ2-3, with 11 bases matching TRBD2. Germline V gene data show CDR1 as MGHRA and CDR2 as YSYEKL. This CDR3 contains 16 residues. V lost 3 bases and J lost 5; bases outside the gene matches: 7.

This sequence joins TRBV7-4 and TRBJ1-1; 7 bases are shared with TRBD1. Germline V gives CDR1 SGHVT, CDR2 SQSDAQ. There are 13 residues in the CDR3. V was pared by 5 bases and J by 5 bases, with 5 bases of the junction left unmatched. This chain's CDR3 is CASSPDRETEAFF. The CDR3 coding sequence is TGTGCCAGCAGCCCTGACAGGGAGACTGAAGCTTTCTTT.

The chain recombines TRBV30 with TRBJ2-5, with 8 bases matching TRBD1. Unmatched junction bases numbered 8, after V lost 4 bases and J lost 4 bases. CDR1 and CDR2 from the germline V gene are GTSNPN and SVGIG (reference sequence). The length of the CDR3 is 14 residues. The CDR3 sequence is CAWTFGQGLETQYF. The CDR3 region has the DNA TGTGCCTGGACCTTTGGACAGGGTCTAGAGACCCAGTACTTC. The complete variable domain, with remaining parts taken from reference TRBV30 and TRBJ2-5, reads SQTIHQWPATLVQPVGSPLSLECTVEGTSNPNLYWYRQAAGRGLQLLFYSVGIGQISSEVPQNLSASRPQDRQFILSSKKLLLSDSGFYLCAWTFGQGLETQYFGPGTRLLVL.

This clone was seen just once. The rearrangement uses TRBV19 and TRBJ2-7; 10 nucleotides line up with TRBD2. Germline V gene data show CDR1 as LNHDA and CDR2 as SQIVND (reference sequence). The CDR3 covers 18 residues. The junction had 12 bases not matched to a gene; V was cut back by 1 base and J by 3 bases. CDR3 protein: CASSIASSGRSFFYEQYF. DNA of the CDR3: TGTGCCAGTAGTATAGCATCTAGCGGGAGATCTTTTTTCTACGAGCAGTACTTC.

The chain recombines TRBV5-1 with TRBJ1-4, with unresolved D. CDR1 SGHRS and CDR2 YFSETQ come from the germline V gene. Trimming took off 4 bases at V and 0 bases at J, with 7 bases between the two ends. CDR3 size: 14 residues. The CDR3 DNA is TGCGCCAGCAGCCCACTATCAACTAATGAAAAACTGTTTTTT. It specifies CASSPLSTNEKLFF.

This chain joins TRBV5-1 and TRBJ2-1; a weak D match, TRBD1 (5 bases). The V end lost 4 bases, the J end lost 10 bases, and 12 bases lay between the germline ends. The CDR3 is 12 residues long. Germline V gene lookup returns CDR1 SGHRS and CDR2 YFSETQ. The CDR3 nucleotides are TGCGCCAGCAGCCCAGACAGAAGCGAGCAGTTCTTC. It yields the protein CASSPDRSEQFF. The entire variable domain, with the rest obtained from reference TRBV5-1 and TRBJ2-1, is as follows: KAGVTQTPRYLIKTRGQQVTLSCSPISGHRSVSWYQQTPGQGLQFLFEYFSETQRNKGNFPGRFSGRQFSNSRSEMNVSTLELGDSALYLCASSPDRSEQFFGPGTRLTVL.

The table lists this clone with a count of one. J is TRBJ1-3 and V is TRBV6-1; 9 bases map to TRBD1. V gave up 4 bases and J gave up 7 bases; unmatched junction bases: 14. Per germline, CDR1 MNHNS and CDR2 SASEGT. CDR3 length equals 17 residues. The CDR3 bases are TGTGCCAGCAGTGCACCCCCCGGGACAGGGAATCTCAACACCATATATTTT. Translated, it gives CASSAPPGTGNLNTIYF.

V is TRBV7-9 and J is TRBJ1-4; 8 bases align to TRBD1. This CDR3 contains 15 residues. Trimming at V came to 3 bases and at J to 3 bases, leaving 3 bases not matched to a gene. Germline V gene lookup returns CDR1 SEHNR and CDR2 FQNEAQ (reference sequence). The DNA for the CDR3 is TGTGCCAGCAGCTTTTACAGGGGGGCTAATGAAAAACTGTTTTTT. Translation: CASSFYRGANEKLFF.

In this sample, this clone turned up once. The chain has TRBV27 and TRBJ2-2; D ambiguous. Germline V gives CDR1 MNHEY, CDR2 SMNVEV (reference sequence). The V end lost 6 bases, the J end lost 2 bases, and 13 bases lay between the germline ends. CDR3 size: 15 residues. In DNA form, the CDR3 reads TGTGCCAGCAGGCCTAGAAACAGCAACACCGGGGAGCTGTTTTTT. This translates into CASRPRNSNTGELFF.

This chain links TRBV5-1 with TRBJ2-3; 11 positions agree with TRBD2. Trimming cost V 4 bases and J 1 base; bases outside gene matches: 8. This CDR3 has 17 residues. CDR1 is SGHRS and CDR2 is YFSETQ in the germline V gene. CDR3 bases: TGCGCCAGCAGCCCCACCCCACTAGCGGGGGGCACAGATACGCAGTATTTT. Its protein is CASSPTPLAGGTDTQYF.

The chain links TRBV5-6 to TRBJ1-5; 7 bases line up with TRBD1. Trimming removed 4 bases from V and 6 bases from J; junction bases left unmatched: 7. Germline CDR1 reads SGHDT; CDR2 reads YYEEEE. This CDR3 is 14 amino acids long. The CDR3 coding sequence is TGTGCCAGCAGCGGCGGGGAGGGGGCTCAGCCCCAGCATTTT. Translated, it gives CASSGGEGAQPQHF.

CDR3 residues: CASKGAGGPVGELFF. CDR3 coding DNA: TGTGCCAGTAAAGGGGCGGGGGGGCCGGTAGGGGAGCTGTTTTTT. V is TRBV19 and J is TRBJ2-2; 9 nucleotides agree with TRBD2. Unmatched junction bases numbered 11, after V lost 7 bases and J lost 8 bases. There are 15 residues in the CDR3. Germline V lookup: CDR1 LNHDA, CDR2 SQIVND (reference sequence).

The chain recombines TRBV7-2 with TRBJ1-2; D not certain. V lost 6 bases and J lost 1, with 12 bases in between. The CDR3 consists of 14 residues. Per germline, CDR1 SGHTA and CDR2 FQGNSA. Written as DNA, the CDR3 is TGTGCCAGCAGTTACGGATCATATAACTATGGCTACACCTTC. Its translation: CASSYGSYNYGYTF.

The chain uses TRBV5-1 and TRBJ1-1; possible D gene TRBD1, 6 bases. The CDR3 loop spans 14 amino acids. Germline loops: CDR1 SGHRS, CDR2 YFSETQ. Trimming took 0 bases from V and 5 from J, leaving 11 bases between them. Here the CDR3 DNA reads TGCGCCAGCAGCTTGGGGAGGGGGGGAACTGAAGCTTTCTTT. As protein: CASSLGRGGTEAFF.

This chain links TRBV18 with TRBJ1-1; tentative D call: TRBD1 (6 bases). CDR3 length: 13 amino acids. Germline-derived CDR1 and CDR2 are KGHSH and LQKENI. V lost 8 bases and J 0 bases, leaving 10 bases between the germline ends. This chain's CDR3 is CASHREMNTEAFF. The CDR3 DNA sequence: TGTGCCAGCCACAGGGAAATGAACACTGAAGCTTTCTTT.

The V gene is TRBV14, the J gene TRBJ1-6; D unclear. Germline V CDR1 and CDR2: SGHDN, FVKESK. Trimming took 2 bases from V and 8 from J, leaving 10 bases between them. The CDR3 runs to 14 residues. The CDR3 loop is CASSQRASYSPLHF. The CDR3 region has the DNA TGTGCCAGCAGCCAAAGGGCCTCTTATTCACCCCTCCACTTT.

The chain recombines TRBV21-1 with TRBJ1-2; TRBD1 was called by the table and not checked on the DNA. TRBV21-1 is recorded as a pseudogene. The CDR3 loop spans 14 amino acids. The CDR3 is CASSRTGGYYGYTF. In DNA, the CDR3 is TGTGCCAGCAGCCGGACAGGGGGATACTATGGCTACACCTTC.

The chain recombines TRBV7-2 with TRBJ2-7; D may be TRBD1 (6 bases). The V end was cut by 2 bases, the J end by 6 bases, with 14 bases between. Germline V gene sequence: CDR1 SGHTA, CDR2 FQGNSA. The CDR3 length is 14 residues. In nucleotides, the CDR3 is TGTGCCAGCAGCTTAAACAGGGTGTATAGCGAGCAGTACTTC. This sequence encodes CASSLNRVYSEQYF.

This clone was detected only once. V usage is TRBV4-1 and J usage is TRBJ1-5, with 8 nucleotides matching TRBD1. V lost 0 bases to trimming and J lost 7 bases; unmatched junction nucleotides: 5. This CDR3 region has 15 residues. Germline V gene sequence: CDR1 MGHRA, CDR2 YSYEKL. The CDR3 spells CASSQDPTGVQPQHF. In DNA, the CDR3 is TGCGCCAGCAGCCAAGACCCGACAGGGGTCCAGCCCCAGCATTTT.

The genes are TRBV19 and TRBJ1-4, with a possible D match to TRBD1 (5 bases). Trimming removed 5 bases at V and 4 bases at J, with 14 bases between. The V gene's germline CDR1 is LNHDA and CDR2 SQIVND (reference sequence). The CDR3 has 15 amino acids. For the CDR3, the DNA is TGTGCCAGTAGTGTGTGGCCGGGGGTTAATGAAAAACTGTTTTTT. It codes for CASSVWPGVNEKLFF.

The V gene is TRBV30, the J gene TRBJ2-2; 11 positions agree with TRBD1. V shed 5 bases, J shed 5 bases, and the junction held 7 bases outside the gene matches. CDR3 length: 15 residues. Germline V lookup: CDR1 GTSNPN, CDR2 SVGIG (reference sequence). The CDR3 protein is CAWETGTGGTGELFF. The CDR3 coding sequence is TGTGCCTGGGAAACCGGGACAGGGGGGACCGGGGAGCTGTTTTTT.

The V gene is TRBV27, the J gene TRBJ1-1; D is possibly TRBD1 (6 bases). CDR3 length: 15 residues. Germline V gives CDR1 MNHEY, CDR2 SMNVEV (reference sequence). Trimming stripped 0 bases from V and 4 bases from J, with 12 bases between. The CDR3 sequence is CASSLSPTGSTEAFF. Here the CDR3 DNA reads TGTGCCAGCAGTTTATCCCCGACAGGATCCACTGAAGCTTTCTTT.

The V and J genes are TRBV30 and TRBJ2-6; no reliable D call. The CDR3 contains 13 residues. Trimming removed 2 bases at V and 4 bases at J, with 6 bases between. Germline V gene data show CDR1 as GTSNPN and CDR2 as SVGIG (reference sequence). The CDR3 coding sequence is TGTGCCTGGAGTATACAAGGGGCCAACGTCCTGACTTTC. This gives the protein CAWSIQGANVLTF.

The V call is TRBV4-2, the J call TRBJ2-6, with TRBD1 matching 8 bases. The CDR3 is 19 amino acids. Germline assignment: CDR1 LGHNA and CDR2 YNFKEQ. The V and J ends lost 0 bases and 2 bases, in that order; junction bases with no gene match: 9. The CDR3 is CASSQDRAGGTAGANVLTF. The CDR3 region has the DNA TGTGCCAGCAGCCAAGATAGGGCAGGGGGCACAGCTGGGGCCAACGTCCTGACTTTC.

The table lists this clone with a few counts. This chain uses TRBV5-4 with TRBJ2-5; 7 positions agree with TRBD1. V shed 1 base and J 1 base; nucleotides not matched to a gene: 4. The germline gives CDR1 SGHNT, CDR2 YYREEE (reference sequence). CDR3 size: 15 residues. CDR3 region: CASSLRQGIQETQYF. For the CDR3, the DNA is TGTGCCAGCAGCTTGCGACAGGGTATCCAAGAGACCCAGTACTTC.